Listed below are T cell receptor beta chains from one sample, sequenced in a study of shared clonotypes between healthy human individuals. Some clones are missing from TCRdb's copy, which holds only in-frame ones; the method was immunoSEQ multiplex PCR. Among about 2.3 million clones, over 90% were seen once, and the ten largest hold about 0.39%. Sequenced: naive CD4+ T cells from PBMCs. The source of these receptors is a man younger than 35 in good health. Some clones in this sample may be carry-over from other donors' samples. The conserved cysteine and the conserved F or W are not part of the CDR3 here.

>13|TRBV27
ASSFETVSNQPQH
>10|TRBV10-3
AIKGASYEQY
>10|TRBV7-8
ASSFTSREQY
>11|TRBV15
ATSRRDSQPQH
>12|TRBV7-9
ASSSGQPWDGYT
>13|TRBV5-4
ASSLAPAPESPLH
>15|TRBV5-4
ASSTGLAGGQAYEQY
>11|TRBV14
ASSQDLADIQY
>11|TRBV28
ASSWGPGNTIY
>14|TRBV28
ASLGTSGTRRYEQY
>14|TRBV7-2
ASSALIGTVAYEQY
>13|TRBV6-5
ASSPVVQGFVEQF
>11|TRBV2
ASSVVRNTEAF
>14|TRBV5-1
ASSLLGRSGSHEQF
>12|TRBV4-1
ASSLGQGYYEQY
>12|TRBV27
ASSFLGISYEQY
>12|TRBV5-6
ASSPNRVLNGYT
>13|TRBV4-1
ASSQGRDSYNEQF
>14|TRBV5-6
ASHHFWGNPNYEQY
>12|TRBV28
ASRLGAFRGEQY
>11|TRBV19
ASSTHQGAEQF
>13|TRBV5-4
ASSLIGQVNYGYT
>11|TRBV7-8
ASSTGTYGEQF
>11|TRBV7-8
ASSLGKNTEAF
>16|TRBV5-6
ASSYLLTGTGGPDEQF
>11|TRBV2
ASRPQGTGELF
>13|TRBV16
ASSRWGGGANVLT
>12|TRBV28
ASSLLARRAEQY
>13|TRBV4-3
ASSQRQGTFYGYT
>14|TRBV5-1
ASSLMDRGPVAEAF
>13|TRBV28
ASEDRARGTGELF
>10|TRBV18
ASSPPGTEAF
>12|TRBV5-6
ASNPRGSGNTIY
>13|TRBV5-1
ASSLGLAGGETQY
>10|TRBV30
AWSGPGSEAF
>13|TRBV29-1
SVEDGQGAGQPQH
>14|TRBV18
ASSLTRGGVYNEQF
>12|TRBV7-2
ASTVGGFNYGYT
>12|TRBV7-2
ASSLSWQLYGYT
>10|TRBV7-9
ASSLVVGGYT
>13|TRBV11-1
ASSLVPGTVFEQY
>12|TRBV6-5
ASSYSAGQEKLF
>13|TRBV18
ASSPQRANTGELF
>13|TRBV25-1
ASSEYRGAYNEQF
>12|TRBV9
ASSPLTENTEAF
>14|TRBV5-1
ASSGDGTLNTGELF
>12|TRBV27
ASSLHGSRDGYT
>14|TRBV5-6
ASSLAWDYSYNEQF